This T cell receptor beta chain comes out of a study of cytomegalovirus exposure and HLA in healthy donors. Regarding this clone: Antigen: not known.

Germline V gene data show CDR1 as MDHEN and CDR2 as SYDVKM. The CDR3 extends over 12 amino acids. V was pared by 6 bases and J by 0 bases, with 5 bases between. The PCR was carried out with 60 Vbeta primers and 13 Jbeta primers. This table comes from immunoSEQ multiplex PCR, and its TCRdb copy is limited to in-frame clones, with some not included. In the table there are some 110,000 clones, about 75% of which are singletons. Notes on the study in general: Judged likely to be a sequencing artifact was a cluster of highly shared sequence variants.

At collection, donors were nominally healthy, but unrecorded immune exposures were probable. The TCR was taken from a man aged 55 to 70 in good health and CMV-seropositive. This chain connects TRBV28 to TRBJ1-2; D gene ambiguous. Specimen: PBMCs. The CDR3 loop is CASRLANYGYTF. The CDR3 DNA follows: TGTGCCAGCAGACTAGCTAACTATGGCTACACCTTC.